This is a list of T cell receptor beta chains from one sample in a study of blood T cell repertoires in COVID-19. Here immunoSEQ multiplex PCR was the method, and the copy in TCRdb shows in-frame clones only, minus some. Of 120,000 to 150,000 clones in the sample, roughly 87% were seen once. The sample comprised PBMCs or T cells enriched from blood (not recorded which). These receptors originate from a woman between 40 and 50 years old who had been exposed to COVID-19. The CDR3 runs from the conserved cysteine through the conserved F or W. The D gene is left open where the match is weak. Size tells how often a clone was seen (once, few, many) or the class of an expanded clone, and some rows leave it out.

TRBV5-1	-	TRBJ1-5	-	14	TGCGCCAGCAGCTTACAGGGTATGAATCAGCCCCAGCATTTT	CASSLQGMNQPQHF
TRBV9	-	TRBJ2-1	-	16	TGTGCCAGCAGCGTAGGTAATAGCGGAGGCTACAATGAGCAGTTCTTC	CASSVGNSGGYNEQFF
TRBV29-1	TRBD2	TRBJ2-3	once	18	TGCAGCGTTTCGGGCATGGGGCAAACTAGCGCCAACACAGATACGCAGTATTTT	CSVSGMGQTSANTDTQYF
TRBV5-1	-	TRBJ2-2	-	14	TGCGCCAGCAGCTTGGCCGCGGGCGCCGGGGAGCTGTTTTTT	CASSLAAGAGELFF
TRBV18	-	TRBJ2-2	-	14	TGTGCCAGTAAGACGAATAGCGCCACCGGGGAGCTGTTTTTT	CASKTNSATGELFF
TRBV18	TRBD2	TRBJ2-3	-	17	TGTGCCAGCTCACCCCTAGGAAGCGGGGATAGCACAGATACGCAGTATTTT	CASSPLGSGDSTDTQYF
TRBV2	-	TRBJ2-2	-	16	TGTGCCAGCAGATCCCTAGGTCTAGTTAACACCGGGGAGCTGTTTTTT	CASRSLGLVNTGELFF
TRBV19	TRBD1	TRBJ1-1	-	13	TGTGCCAGTACCAACGACAGGGGCACTGAAGCTTTCTTT	CASTNDRGTEAFF
TRBV5-1	-	TRBJ1-2	-	14	TGCGCCAGCAGCACGGAGGGCAGAAACTATGGCTACACCTTC	CASSTEGRNYGYTF
TRBV28	TRBD2	TRBJ2-2	-	13	TGTGCCAGCAGTTTAGGGGGGGCCGGGGAGCTGTTTTTT	CASSLGGAGELFF
TRBV7-2	TRBD2	TRBJ2-1	few	15	TGTGCCAGCAGCTCACTAGCGGGAACGTACAATGAGCAGTTCTTC	CASSSLAGTYNEQFF
TRBV4-3	-	TRBJ1-1	-	14	TGCGCCAGCAGCCGGGAGGCGAGAACTACTGAAGCTTTCTTT	CASSREARTTEAFF
TRBV23-1	-	TRBJ2-1	-	13	TGCGCCAGCAGTCAACCCGTCGAGCCAAGGGGGTTCTTC	CASSQPVEPRGFF
TRBV13	TRBD2	TRBJ2-1	-	17	TGTGCCAGCAGTCTAGGGGCGGGAGGCGTCTCCTACAATGAGCAGTTCTTC	CASSLGAGGVSYNEQFF
TRBV9	-	TRBJ1-2	few	13	TGTGCCAGCAGCGCGGACTGGAACTATGGCTACACCTTC	CASSADWNYGYTF